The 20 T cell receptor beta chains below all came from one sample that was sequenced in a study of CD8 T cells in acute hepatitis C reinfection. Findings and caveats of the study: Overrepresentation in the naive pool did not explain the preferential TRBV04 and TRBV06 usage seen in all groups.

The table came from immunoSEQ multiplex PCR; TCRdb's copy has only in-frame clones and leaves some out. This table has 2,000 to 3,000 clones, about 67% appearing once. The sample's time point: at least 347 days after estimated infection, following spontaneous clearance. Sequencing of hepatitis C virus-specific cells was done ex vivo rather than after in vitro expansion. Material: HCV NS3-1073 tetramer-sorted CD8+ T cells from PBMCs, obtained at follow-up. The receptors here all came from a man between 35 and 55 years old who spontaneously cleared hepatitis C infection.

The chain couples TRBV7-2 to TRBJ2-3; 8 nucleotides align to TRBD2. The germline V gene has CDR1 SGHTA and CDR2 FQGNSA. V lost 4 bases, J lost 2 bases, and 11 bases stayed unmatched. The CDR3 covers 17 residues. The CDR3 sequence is CASSSPGGGRSTDTQYF. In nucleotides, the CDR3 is TGTGCCAGCAGCTCCCCGGGGGGCGGGAGGTCCACAGATACGCAGTATTTT.

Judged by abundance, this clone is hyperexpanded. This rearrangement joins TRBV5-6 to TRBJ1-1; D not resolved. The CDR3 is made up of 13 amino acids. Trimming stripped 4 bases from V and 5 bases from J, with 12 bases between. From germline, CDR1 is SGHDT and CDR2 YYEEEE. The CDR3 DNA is TGTGCCAGCAGCCTTTCGTCCGGGACTGAAGCTTTCTTT. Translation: CASSLSSGTEAFF.

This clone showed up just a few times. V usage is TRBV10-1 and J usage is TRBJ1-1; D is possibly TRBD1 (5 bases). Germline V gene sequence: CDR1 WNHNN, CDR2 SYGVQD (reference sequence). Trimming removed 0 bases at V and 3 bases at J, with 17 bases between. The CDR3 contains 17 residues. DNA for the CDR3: TGCGCCAGCAGTGAGTCTTCGAGGGGCGACCTGCACACTGAAGCTTTCTTT. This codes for CASSESSRGDLHTEAFF.

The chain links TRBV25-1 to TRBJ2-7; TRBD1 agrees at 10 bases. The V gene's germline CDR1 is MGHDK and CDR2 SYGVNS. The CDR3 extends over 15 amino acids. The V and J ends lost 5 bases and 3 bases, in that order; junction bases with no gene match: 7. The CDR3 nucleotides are TGTGCCAGCAGTCACCCTAGGGACAGGGGCTACGAGCAGTACTTC. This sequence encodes CASSHPRDRGYEQYF.

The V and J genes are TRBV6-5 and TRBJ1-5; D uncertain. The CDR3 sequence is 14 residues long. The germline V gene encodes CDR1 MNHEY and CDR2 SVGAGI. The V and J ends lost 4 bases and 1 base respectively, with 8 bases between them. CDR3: CASSSWGSNQPQHF. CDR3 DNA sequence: TGTGCCAGCAGTTCGTGGGGAAGCAATCAGCCCCAGCATTTT.

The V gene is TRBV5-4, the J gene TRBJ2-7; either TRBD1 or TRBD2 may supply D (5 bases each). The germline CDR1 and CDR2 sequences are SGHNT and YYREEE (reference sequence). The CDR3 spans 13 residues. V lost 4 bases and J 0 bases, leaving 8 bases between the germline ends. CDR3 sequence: CASSLGASYEQYV. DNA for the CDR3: TGTGCCAGCAGCCTCGGGGCCTCCTACGAGCAGTACGTC.

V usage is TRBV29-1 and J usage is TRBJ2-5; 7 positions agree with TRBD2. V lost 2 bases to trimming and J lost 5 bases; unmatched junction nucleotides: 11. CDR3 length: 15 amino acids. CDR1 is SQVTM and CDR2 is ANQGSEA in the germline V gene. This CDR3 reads CSVERDRLAGETQYF. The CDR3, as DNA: TGCAGCGTTGAAAGGGACCGACTAGCTGGGGAGACCCAGTACTTC.

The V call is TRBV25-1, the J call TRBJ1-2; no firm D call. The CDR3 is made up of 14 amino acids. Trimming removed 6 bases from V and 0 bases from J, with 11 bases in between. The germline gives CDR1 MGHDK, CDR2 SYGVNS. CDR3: CASSPIGTNYGYTF. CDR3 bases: TGTGCCAGCAGCCCGATTGGGACTAACTATGGCTACACCTTC.

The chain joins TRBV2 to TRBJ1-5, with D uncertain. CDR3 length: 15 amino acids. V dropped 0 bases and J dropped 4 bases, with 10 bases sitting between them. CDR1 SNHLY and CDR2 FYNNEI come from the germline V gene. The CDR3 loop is CASSEALSLNQPQHF. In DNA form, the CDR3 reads TGTGCCAGCAGTGAAGCGCTATCCCTTAATCAGCCCCAGCATTTT.

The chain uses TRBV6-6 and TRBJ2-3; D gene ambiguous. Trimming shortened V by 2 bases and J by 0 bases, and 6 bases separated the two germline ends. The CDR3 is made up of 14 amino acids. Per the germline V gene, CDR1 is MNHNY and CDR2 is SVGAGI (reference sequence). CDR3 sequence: CASSYTSSTDTQYF. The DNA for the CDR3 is TGTGCCAGCAGTTACACCAGCAGCACAGATACGCAGTATTTT.

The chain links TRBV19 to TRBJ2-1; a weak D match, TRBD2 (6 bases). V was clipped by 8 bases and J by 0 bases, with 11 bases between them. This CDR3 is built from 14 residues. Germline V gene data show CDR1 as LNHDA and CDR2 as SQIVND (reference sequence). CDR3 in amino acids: CASGGGSSYNEQFF. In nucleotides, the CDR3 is TGTGCCAGTGGAGGAGGGAGCTCCTACAATGAGCAGTTCTTC.

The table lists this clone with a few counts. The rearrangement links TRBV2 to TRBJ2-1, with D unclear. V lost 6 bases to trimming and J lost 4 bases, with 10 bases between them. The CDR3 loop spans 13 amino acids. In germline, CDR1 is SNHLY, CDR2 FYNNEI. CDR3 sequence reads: CASRGFYYNEQFF. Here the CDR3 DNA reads TGTGCCAGCAGGGGCTTTTATTACAATGAGCAGTTCTTC.

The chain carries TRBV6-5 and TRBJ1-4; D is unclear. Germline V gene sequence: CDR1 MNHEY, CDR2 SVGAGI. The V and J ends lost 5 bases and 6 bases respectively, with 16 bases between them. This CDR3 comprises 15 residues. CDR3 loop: CASSTNTQGYEKLFF. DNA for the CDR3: TGTGCCAGCAGTACTAACACGCAAGGCTATGAAAAACTGTTTTTT.

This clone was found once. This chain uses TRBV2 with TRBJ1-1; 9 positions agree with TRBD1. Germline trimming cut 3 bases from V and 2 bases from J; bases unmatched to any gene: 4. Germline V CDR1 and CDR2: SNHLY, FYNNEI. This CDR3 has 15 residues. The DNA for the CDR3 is TGTGCCAGCAGTGAGGACAGGGGACTAAACACTGAAGCTTTCTTT. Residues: CASSEDRGLNTEAFF.

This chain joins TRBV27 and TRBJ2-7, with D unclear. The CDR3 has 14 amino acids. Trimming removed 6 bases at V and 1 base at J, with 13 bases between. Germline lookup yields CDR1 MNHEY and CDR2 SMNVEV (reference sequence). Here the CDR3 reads CASRVPVPSYEQYF. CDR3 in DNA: TGTGCCAGCAGGGTTCCTGTCCCGTCCTACGAGCAGTACTTC.

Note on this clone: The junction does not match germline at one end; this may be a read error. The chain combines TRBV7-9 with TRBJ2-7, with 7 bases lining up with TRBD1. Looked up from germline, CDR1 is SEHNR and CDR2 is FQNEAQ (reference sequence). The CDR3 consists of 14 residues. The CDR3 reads CAGSLPGQTYEQYF. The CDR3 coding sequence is TGTGCCGGCAGCTTACCGGGACAGACCTACGAGCAGTACTTC.

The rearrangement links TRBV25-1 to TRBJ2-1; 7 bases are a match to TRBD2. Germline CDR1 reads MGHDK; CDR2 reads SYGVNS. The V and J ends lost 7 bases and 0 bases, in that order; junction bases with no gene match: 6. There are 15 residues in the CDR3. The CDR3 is CASISGRDSYNEQFF. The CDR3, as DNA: TGTGCCAGCATTAGTGGGAGGGACTCCTACAATGAGCAGTTCTTC.

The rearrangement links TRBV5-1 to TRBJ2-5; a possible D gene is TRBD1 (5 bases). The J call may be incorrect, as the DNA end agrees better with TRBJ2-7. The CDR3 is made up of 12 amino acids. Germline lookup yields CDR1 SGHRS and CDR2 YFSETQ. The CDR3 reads CASSQGVYEQYF. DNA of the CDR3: TGCGCCAGCAGCCAGGGCGTCTACGAGCAGTACTTC.

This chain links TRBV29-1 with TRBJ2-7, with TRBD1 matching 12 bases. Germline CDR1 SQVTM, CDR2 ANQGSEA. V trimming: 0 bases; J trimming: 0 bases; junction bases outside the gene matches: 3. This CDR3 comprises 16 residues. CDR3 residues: CSVEDLGQGASYEQYF. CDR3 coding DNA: TGCAGCGTTGAAGATCTGGGACAGGGGGCCTCCTACGAGCAGTACTTC.

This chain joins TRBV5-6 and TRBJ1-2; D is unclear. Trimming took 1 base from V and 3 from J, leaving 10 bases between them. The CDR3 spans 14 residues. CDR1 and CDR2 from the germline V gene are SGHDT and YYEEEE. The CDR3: CASSLLAGHYGYTF. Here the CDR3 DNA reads TGTGCCAGCAGCTTGTTAGCCGGACACTATGGCTACACCTTC.